This T cell receptor (beta chain) appears in the sequencing data of a study of cytomegalovirus exposure and HLA in healthy donors. The data were produced by immunoSEQ multiplex PCR, yet TCRdb's version contains in-frame clones alone and is incomplete. The sample contains 150,000 or so clones, less than 95% of which appear only once. Per the germline V gene, CDR1 is MNHEY and CDR2 is SMNVEV (reference sequence). J gave up 3 bases and V 5 bases, and 0 bases lay outside the gene matches. The CDR3 is 14 residues long. V usage is TRBV27 and J usage is TRBJ2-7, with 14 bases fitting TRBD2. This TCR derives from a man aged 18 to 29 in good health and CMV-seropositive. Sequences were obtained from PBMCs. In DNA form, the CDR3 reads TGTGCCAGCAGTGGACTAGCGGGAGGCTACGAGCAGTACTTC. Amino acid sequence: CASSGLAGGYEQYF.